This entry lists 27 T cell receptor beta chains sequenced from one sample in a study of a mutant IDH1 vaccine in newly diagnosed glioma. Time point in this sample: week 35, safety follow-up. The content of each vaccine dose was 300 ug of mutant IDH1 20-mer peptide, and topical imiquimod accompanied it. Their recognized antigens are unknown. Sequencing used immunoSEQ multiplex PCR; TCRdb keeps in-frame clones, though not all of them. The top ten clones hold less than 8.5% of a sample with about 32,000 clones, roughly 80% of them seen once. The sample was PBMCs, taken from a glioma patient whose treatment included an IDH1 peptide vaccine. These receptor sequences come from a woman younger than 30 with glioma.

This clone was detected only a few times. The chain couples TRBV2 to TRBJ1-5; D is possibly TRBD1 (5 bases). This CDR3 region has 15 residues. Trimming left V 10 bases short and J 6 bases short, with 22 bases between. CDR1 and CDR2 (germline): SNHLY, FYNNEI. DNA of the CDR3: TGTGCCACAATGTTCAAGGGGTTACGGGGTCAGCCCCAGCATTTT. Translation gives CATMFKGLRGQPQHF. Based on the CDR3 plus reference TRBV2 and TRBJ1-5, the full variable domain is EPEVTQTPSHQVTQMGQEVILRCVPISNHLYFYWYRQILGQKVEFLVSFYNNEISEKSEIFDDQFSVERPDGSNFTLKIRSTKLEDSAMYFCATMFKGLRGQPQHFGDGTRLSIL.

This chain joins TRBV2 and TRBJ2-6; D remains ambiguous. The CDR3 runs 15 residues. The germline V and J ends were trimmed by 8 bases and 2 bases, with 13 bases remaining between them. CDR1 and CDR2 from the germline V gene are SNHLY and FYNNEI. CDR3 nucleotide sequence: TGTGCCAGCTCGACGGGCCCCACTGGGGCCAACGTCCTGACTTTC. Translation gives CASSTGPTGANVLTF.

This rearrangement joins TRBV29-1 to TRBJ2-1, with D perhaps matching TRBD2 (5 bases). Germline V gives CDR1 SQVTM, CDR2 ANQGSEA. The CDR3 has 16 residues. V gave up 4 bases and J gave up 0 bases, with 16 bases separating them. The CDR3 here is CSVGGGGYSSYNEQFF. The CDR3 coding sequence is TGCAGCGTTGGGGGTGGCGGGTACAGCTCCTACAATGAGCAGTTCTTC.

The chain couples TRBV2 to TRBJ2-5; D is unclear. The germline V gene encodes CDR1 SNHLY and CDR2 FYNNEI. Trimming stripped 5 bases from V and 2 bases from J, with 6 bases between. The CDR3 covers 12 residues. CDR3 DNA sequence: TGTGCCAGCAGTCTCTTACAAGAGACCCAGTACTTC. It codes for CASSLLQETQYF.

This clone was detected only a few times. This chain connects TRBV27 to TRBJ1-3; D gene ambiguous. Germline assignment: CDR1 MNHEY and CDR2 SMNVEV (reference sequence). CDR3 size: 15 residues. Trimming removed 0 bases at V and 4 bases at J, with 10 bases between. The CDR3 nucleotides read TGTGCCAGCAGTTTATCGAGAGGGAACGGAAACACCATATATTTT. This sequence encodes CASSLSRGNGNTIYF.

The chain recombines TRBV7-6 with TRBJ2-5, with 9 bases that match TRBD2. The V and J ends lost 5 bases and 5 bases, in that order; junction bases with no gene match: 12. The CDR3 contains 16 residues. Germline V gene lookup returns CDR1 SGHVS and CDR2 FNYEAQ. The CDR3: CASSRIGGGARETQYF. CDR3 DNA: TGTGCCAGCAGCAGGATTGGCGGGGGGGCCCGTGAGACCCAGTACTTC. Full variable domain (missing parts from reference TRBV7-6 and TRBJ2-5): GAGVSQSPRYKVTKRGQDVALRCDPISGHVSLYWYRQALGQGPEFLTYFNYEAQQDKSGLPNDRFSAERPEGSISTLTIQRTEQRDSAMYRCASSRIGGGARETQYFGPGTRLLVL.

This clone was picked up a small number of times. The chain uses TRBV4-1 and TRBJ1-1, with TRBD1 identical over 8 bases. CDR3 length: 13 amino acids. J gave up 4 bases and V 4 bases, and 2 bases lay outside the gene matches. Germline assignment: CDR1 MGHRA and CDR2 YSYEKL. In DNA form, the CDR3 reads TGCGCCAGCAGCCTAGGACAGGGCACTGAAGCTTTCTTT. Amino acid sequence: CASSLGQGTEAFF.

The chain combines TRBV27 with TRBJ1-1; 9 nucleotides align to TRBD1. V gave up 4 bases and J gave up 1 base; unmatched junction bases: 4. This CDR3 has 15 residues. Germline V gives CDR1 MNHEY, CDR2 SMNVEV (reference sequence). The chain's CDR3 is CASSSGQGWNTEAFF. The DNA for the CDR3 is TGTGCCAGCAGTTCGGGACAGGGATGGAACACTGAAGCTTTCTTT.

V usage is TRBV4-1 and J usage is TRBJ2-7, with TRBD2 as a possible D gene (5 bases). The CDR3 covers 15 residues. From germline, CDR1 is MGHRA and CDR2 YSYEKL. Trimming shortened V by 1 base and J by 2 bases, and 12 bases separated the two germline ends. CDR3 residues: CASSQAPGSAYEQYF. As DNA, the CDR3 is TGCGCCAGCAGCCAAGCCCCGGGATCGGCCTACGAGCAGTACTTC.

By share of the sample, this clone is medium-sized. The CDR3 protein is CASSVDGGNTEAFF. The DNA of the CDR3 is TGTGCCAGCAGCGTAGATGGGGGGAACACTGAAGCTTTCTTT. The chain uses TRBV9 and TRBJ1-1, with D possibly matching TRBD1 (5 bases). The CDR3 is 14 amino acids. V was pared by 0 bases and J by 1 base, with 7 bases between. From germline, CDR1 is SGDLS and CDR2 YYNGEE.

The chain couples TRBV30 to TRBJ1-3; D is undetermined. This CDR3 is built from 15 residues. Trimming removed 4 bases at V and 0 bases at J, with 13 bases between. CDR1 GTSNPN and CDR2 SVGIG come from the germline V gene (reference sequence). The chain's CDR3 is CAWTYDGLSGNTIYF. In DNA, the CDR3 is TGTGCCTGGACGTATGACGGACTCTCTGGAAACACCATATATTTT.

CDR3 sequence: CASSLTRLADPSPYEQYF. CDR3 in DNA: TGTGCCAGCAGCCTTACTCGACTAGCGGACCCAAGCCCTTACGAGCAGTACTTC. The chain is built from TRBV27 and TRBJ2-7; 9 positions match TRBD2. V was clipped by 6 bases and J by 4 bases; unmatched bases: 19. Germline V lookup: CDR1 MNHEY, CDR2 SMNVEV (reference sequence). CDR3 length equals 18 residues.

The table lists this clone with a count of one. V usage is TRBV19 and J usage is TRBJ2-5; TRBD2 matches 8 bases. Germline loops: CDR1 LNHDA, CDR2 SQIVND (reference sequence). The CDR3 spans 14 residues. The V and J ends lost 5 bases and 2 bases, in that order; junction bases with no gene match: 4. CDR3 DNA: TGTGCCAGTAGTTTCCCGGGGGGGCAAGAGACCCAGTACTTC. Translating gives CASSFPGGQETQYF.

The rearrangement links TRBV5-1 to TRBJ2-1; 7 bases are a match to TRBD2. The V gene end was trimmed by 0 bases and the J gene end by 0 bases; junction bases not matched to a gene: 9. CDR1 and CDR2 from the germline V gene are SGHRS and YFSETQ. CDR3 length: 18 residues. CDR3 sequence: CASSLVYGGGSSYNEQFF. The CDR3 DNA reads TGCGCCAGCAGCTTGGTCTATGGGGGGGGGAGCTCCTACAATGAGCAGTTCTTC. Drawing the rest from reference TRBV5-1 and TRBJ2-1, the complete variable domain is KAGVTQTPRYLIKTRGQQVTLSCSPISGHRSVSWYQQTPGQGLQFLFEYFSETQRNKGNFPGRFSGRQFSNSRSEMNVSTLELGDSALYLCASSLVYGGGSSYNEQFFGPGTRLTVL.

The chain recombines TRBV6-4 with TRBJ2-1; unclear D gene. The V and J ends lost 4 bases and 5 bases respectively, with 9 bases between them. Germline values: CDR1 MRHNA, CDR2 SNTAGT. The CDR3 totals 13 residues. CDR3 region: CASSVELHNEQFF. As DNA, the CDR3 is TGTGCCAGCAGTGTGGAACTCCACAATGAGCAGTTCTTC.

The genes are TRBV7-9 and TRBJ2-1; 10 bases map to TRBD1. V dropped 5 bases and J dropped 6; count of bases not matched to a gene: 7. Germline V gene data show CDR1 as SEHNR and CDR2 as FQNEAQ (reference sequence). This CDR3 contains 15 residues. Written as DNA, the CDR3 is TGTGCCAGCAGCCGTACCGGGACAGGGGTCAATGAGCAGTTCTTC. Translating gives CASSRTGTGVNEQFF. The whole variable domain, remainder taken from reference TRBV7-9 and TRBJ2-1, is DTGVSQNPRHKITKRGQNVTFRCDPISEHNRLYWYRQTLGQGPEFLTYFQNEAQLEKSRLLSDRFSAERPKGSFSTLEIQRTEQGDSAMYLCASSRTGTGVNEQFFGPGTRLTVL.

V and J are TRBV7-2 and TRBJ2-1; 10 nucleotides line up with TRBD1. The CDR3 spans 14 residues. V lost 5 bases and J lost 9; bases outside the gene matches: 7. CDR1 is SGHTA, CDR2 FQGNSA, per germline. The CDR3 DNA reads TGTGCCAGCAGCGAGGGACAGGGGTCGGGTGAGCAGTTCTTC. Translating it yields CASSEGQGSGEQFF.

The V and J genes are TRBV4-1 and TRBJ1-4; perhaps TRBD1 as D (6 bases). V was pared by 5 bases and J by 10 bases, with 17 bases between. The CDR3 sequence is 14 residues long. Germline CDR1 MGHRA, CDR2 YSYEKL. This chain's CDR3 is CASSDRQAGGKLFF. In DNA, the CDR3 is TGCGCCAGCAGCGACCGACAGGCGGGCGGAAAACTGTTTTTT.

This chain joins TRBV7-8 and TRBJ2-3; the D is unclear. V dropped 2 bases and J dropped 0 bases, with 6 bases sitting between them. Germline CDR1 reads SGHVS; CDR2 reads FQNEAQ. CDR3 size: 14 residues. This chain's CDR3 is CASSLLVSTDTQYF. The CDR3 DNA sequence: TGTGCCAGCAGCTTACTAGTGAGCACAGATACGCAGTATTTT.

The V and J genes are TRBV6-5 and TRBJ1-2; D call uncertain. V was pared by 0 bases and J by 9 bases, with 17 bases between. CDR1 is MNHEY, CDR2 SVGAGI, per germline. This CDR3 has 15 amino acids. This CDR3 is CASSYSDDGMDRYTF. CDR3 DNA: TGTGCCAGCAGTTACTCGGACGATGGAATGGACCGCTACACCTTC.

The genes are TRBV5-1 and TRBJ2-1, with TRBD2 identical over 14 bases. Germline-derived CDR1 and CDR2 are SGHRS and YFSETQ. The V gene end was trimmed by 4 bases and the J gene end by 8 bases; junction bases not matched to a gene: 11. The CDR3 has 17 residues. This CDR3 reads CASSPQSGTSGRHEQFF. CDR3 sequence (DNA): TGCGCCAGCAGCCCCCAATCGGGGACTAGCGGGAGACATGAGCAGTTCTTC.

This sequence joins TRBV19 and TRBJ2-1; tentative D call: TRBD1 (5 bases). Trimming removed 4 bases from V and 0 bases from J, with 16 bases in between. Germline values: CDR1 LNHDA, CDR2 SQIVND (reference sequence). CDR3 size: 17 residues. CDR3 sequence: CASSKISQESSYNEQFF. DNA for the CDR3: TGTGCCAGTAGTAAAATATCACAGGAGAGCTCCTACAATGAGCAGTTCTTC.

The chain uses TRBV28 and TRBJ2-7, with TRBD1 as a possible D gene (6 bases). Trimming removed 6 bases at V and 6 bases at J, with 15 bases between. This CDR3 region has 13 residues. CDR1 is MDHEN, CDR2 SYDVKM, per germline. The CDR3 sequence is CASSWTVTTEQYF. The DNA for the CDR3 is TGTGCCAGCAGCTGGACAGTAACCACCGAGCAGTACTTC. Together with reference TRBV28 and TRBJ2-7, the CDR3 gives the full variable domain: DVKVTQSSRYLVKRTGEKVFLECVQDMDHENMFWYRQDPGLGLRLIYFSYDVKMKEKGDIPEGYSVSREKKERFSLILESASTNQTSMYLCASSWTVTTEQYFGPGTRLTVT.

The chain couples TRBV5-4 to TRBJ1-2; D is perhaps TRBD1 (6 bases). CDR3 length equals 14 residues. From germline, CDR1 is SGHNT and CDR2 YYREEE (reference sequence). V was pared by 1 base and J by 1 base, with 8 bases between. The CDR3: CASSLRGDNYGYTF. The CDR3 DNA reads TGTGCCAGCAGCTTGAGGGGGGATAACTATGGCTACACCTTC.

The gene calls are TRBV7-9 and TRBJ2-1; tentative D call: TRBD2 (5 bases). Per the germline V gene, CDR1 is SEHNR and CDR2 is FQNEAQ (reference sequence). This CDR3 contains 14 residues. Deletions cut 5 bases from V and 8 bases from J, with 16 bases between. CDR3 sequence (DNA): TGTGCCAGCAGCCCCAGTGGCGGGTACGATGAGCAGTTCTTC. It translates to CASSPSGGYDEQFF.

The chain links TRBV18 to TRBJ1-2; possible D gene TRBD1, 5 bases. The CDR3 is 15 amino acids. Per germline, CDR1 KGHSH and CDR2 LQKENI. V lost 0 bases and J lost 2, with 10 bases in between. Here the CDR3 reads CASSPPVGQNYGYTF. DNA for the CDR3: TGTGCCAGCTCACCACCTGTGGGGCAGAACTATGGCTACACCTTC.

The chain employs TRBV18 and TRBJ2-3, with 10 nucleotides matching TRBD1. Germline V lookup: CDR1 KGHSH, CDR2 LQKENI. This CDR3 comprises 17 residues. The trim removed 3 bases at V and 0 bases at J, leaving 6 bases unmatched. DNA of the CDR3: TGTGCCAGCTCACCCGGGGACAGGGGATCGAGCACAGATACGCAGTATTTT. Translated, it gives CASSPGDRGSSTDTQYF.